This T cell receptor (beta chain) stems from a study of blood T cell repertoires in COVID-19 (dated by TCRdb to between 2020 and 2021). Regarding the research as a whole: Collaborator samples came from the United States, Italy and Spain and covered acute and convalescent phases of COVID-19. The prospective study material was composed of cDNA or gDNA derived from T cells, B-cell-depleted T cells, or PBMCs. Sample metadata almost always included a de-identified subject ID, COVID-19 status, age in years and sex. The samples were drawn from two sources: the first 160 participants of the ongoing ImmuneRACE study, and over 950 subjects contributed by 6 global collaborators. Deeply sampled blood TCRbeta repertoires from subjects exposed to, actively infected with, or recovered from COVID-19 were included in the dataset. The repertoires were released in a freely available public database meant as a resource for research on the immune response to SARS-CoV-2. Where available, HLA class I and class II types were obtained from metadata supplied by the sample provider rather than from assay-based typing. Overall study results and their limits: The amount of clinical and demographic metadata varied by source and participant and was provided uncurated.

The collaborating institutions used their own protocols to collect whole blood in K2EDTA tubes. For TCRbeta analysis, collaborators shipped samples in one of three forms: frozen whole blood, isolated PBMCs, or DNA extracted from either of those sample types. Concerning this clone itself: Its antigen is still unknown. No base qualities exist here, and no much larger clone lies one base off it.

Trimming leaves V shorter by 4 bases and J shorter by 5 bases, with the junction holding 14 bases beyond the gene matches. The CDR3 sequence holds 17 residues, the cysteine and phenylalanine included. Solely the CDR3 DNA is kept, with 51 bases framed from the first base. CDR1 and CDR2 are read off the germline V gene as SGHTS and YDEGEE. The immunoSEQ Assay, a bias-controlled multiplex PCR, was used to amplify TCRbeta CDR3 regions from genomic DNA. The source study handled its data this way. Within the assay, amplification of reference gene primers was used to estimate how many nucleated cells each sample contained. Sequence reads were collapsed and filtered to measure the absolute abundance of every unique TCRbeta CDR3 rearrangement. For each sample, productive Simpson clonality was calculated as the square root of Simpson's diversity index over productive rearrangements. In its TCRdb copy, this immuneACCESS table keeps in-frame sequences only and misses some clones. Where compared with another copy, unresolved V genes explain less than half of these, and the others have no known cause. V and J calls and clone size are given by that table; D and trimming were obtained from the DNA. This sample comprises 99,000 or so clones, about four fifths of them detected only once. The leading ten clones occupy over 8.5% of the sample.

This receptor was taken from a woman between 65 and 79 years old with acute or convalescent COVID-19. What was sequenced was peripheral blood. The rearrangement joined TRBV5-8 to TRBJ1-5; 8 bases in the middle match TRBD1. Read as DNA, the sequence is TGTGCCAGCAGCCCCGGCGCGGGGACAGGTTACCATCAGCCCCAGCATTTT. Translated, it gives CASSPGAGTGYHQPQHF.